This T cell receptor beta chain comes out of a study of control samples from healthy donors and cancer patients. Germline V gene lookup returns CDR1 MNHNS and CDR2 SASEGT. Trimming shortened V by 1 base and J by 7 bases, and 8 bases separated the two germline ends. CDR3 length equals 13 residues. Sequenced by immunoSEQ multiplex PCR; TCRdb stores in-frame clones only, minus some. The sample has some 150,000 clones, over 90% seen once; the top ten hold over 2%. This clone was picked up a small number of times. Sequenced: blood. The source is a man aged 45 to 65 in good health. The chain joins TRBV6-1 to TRBJ1-5; D unresolved. The CDR3 sequence: CASSEGVGQPQHF. CDR3 nucleotide sequence: TGTGCCAGCAGTGAAGGGGTGGGCCAGCCCCAGCATTTT.